This T cell receptor beta chain was identified in a study of shared clonotypes between healthy human individuals. In germline, CDR1 is SEHNR, CDR2 FQNEAQ (reference sequence). V was pared by 4 bases and J by 7 bases, with 10 bases between. This CDR3 is built from 13 residues. Sequenced by immunoSEQ multiplex PCR; TCRdb stores in-frame clones only, minus some. In the table there are 2 million to 3 million clones, 93% of which are singletons. Sequencing was performed on naive CD4+ T cells from PBMCs. Subset specified: CD45RA+ positively selected. V and J are TRBV7-9 and TRBJ2-2, with D unclear. The origin of this receptor is a man aged 18 to 29 in good health. Some clones in this sample may be carry-over from other donors' samples. The CDR3 sequence: CASSSTKGGELFF. CDR3 DNA sequence: TGTGCCAGCAGCTCCACGAAAGGCGGGGAGCTGTTTTTT.